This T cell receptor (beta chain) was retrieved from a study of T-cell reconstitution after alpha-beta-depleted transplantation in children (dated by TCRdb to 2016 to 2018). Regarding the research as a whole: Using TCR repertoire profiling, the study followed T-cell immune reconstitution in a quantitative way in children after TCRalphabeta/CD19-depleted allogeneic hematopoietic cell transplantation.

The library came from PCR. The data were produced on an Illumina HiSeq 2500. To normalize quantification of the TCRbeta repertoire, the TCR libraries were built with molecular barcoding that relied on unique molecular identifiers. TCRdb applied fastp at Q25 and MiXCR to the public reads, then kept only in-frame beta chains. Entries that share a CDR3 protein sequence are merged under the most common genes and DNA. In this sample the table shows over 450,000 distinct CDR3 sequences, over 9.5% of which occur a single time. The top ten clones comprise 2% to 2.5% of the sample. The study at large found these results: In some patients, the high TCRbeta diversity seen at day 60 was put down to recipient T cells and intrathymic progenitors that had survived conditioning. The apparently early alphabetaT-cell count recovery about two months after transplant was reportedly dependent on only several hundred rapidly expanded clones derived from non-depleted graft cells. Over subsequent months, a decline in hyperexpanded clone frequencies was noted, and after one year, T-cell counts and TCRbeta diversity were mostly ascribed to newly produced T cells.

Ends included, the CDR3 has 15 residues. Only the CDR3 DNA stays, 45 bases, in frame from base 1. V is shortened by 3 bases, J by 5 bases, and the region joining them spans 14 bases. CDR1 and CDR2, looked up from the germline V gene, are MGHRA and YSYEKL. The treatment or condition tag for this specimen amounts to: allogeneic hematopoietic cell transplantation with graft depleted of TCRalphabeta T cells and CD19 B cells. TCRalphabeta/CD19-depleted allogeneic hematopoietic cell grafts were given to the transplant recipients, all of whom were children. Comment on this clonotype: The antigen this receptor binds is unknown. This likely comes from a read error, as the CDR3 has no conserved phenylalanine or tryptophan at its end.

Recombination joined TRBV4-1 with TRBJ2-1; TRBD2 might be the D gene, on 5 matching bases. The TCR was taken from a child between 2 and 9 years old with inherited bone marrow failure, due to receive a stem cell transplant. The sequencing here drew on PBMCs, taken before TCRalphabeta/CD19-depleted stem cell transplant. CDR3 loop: CASSQASGSNNEQFV. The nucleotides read TGCGCCAGCAGCCAGGCCAGCGGATCGAACAATGAGCAGTTCGTC.